Following are 21 T cell receptor beta chains from one sample sequenced in a study of T cell changes during pregnancy in multiple sclerosis. Generated by immunoSEQ multiplex PCR, the TCRdb table keeps only in-frame clones and is missing some. The table has 55,000 to 65,000 clones, more than 85% seen once. The sample consisted of CD8+ T cells from peripheral blood mononuclear cells, taken in the third trimester of pregnancy. All receptors derive from a female donor with multiple sclerosis, enrolled in a pregnancy study.

The J gene is TRBJ2-3, the V gene TRBV27; TRBD2 is a possible D gene (6 bases). Germline CDR1 MNHEY, CDR2 SMNVEV (reference sequence). Trimming removed 6 bases at V and 0 bases at J, with 13 bases between. The CDR3 runs to 15 residues. The CDR3 region is CASSWAGRSTDTQYF. Here the CDR3 DNA reads TGTGCCAGCAGCTGGGCGGGGCGTAGCACAGATACGCAGTATTTT.

The chain uses TRBV27 and TRBJ2-7; D unresolved. V shed 4 bases and J shed 4 bases, with 11 bases lying between them. The CDR3 is made up of 13 amino acids. Germline assignment: CDR1 MNHEY and CDR2 SMNVEV (reference sequence). The CDR3 DNA reads as TGTGCCAGCAGTTGGCAGGATGGGTACGAGCAGTACTTC. This gives the protein CASSWQDGYEQYF.

This chain connects TRBV30 to TRBJ2-1; 10 bases agree with TRBD2. J was trimmed by 6 bases and V by 2 bases; bases with no gene match: 4. Germline CDR1 and CDR2: GTSNPN and SVGIG (reference sequence). The CDR3 consists of 14 residues. CDR3 DNA sequence: TGTGCCTGGAGTAGGCTAGCGGGGGTCAATGAGCAGTTCTTC. Encoded protein: CAWSRLAGVNEQFF.

The chain joins TRBV25-1 to TRBJ2-7; TRBD1 matches 11 bases. This CDR3 contains 15 residues. Germline V gives CDR1 MGHDK, CDR2 SYGVNS. Losses at the gene ends were 3 bases for V and 3 bases for J; bases not matched to a gene: 4. The CDR3 protein is CASSEGTGGYYEQYF. The DNA for the CDR3 is TGTGCCAGCAGTGAGGGGACAGGGGGGTACTACGAGCAGTACTTC.

This clone appeared once. The V and J genes are TRBV29-1 and TRBJ1-2, with D maybe TRBD1 (5 bases). The V gene's germline CDR1 is SQVTM and CDR2 ANQGSEA. The germline V and J ends were trimmed by 4 bases and 8 bases, with 11 bases remaining between them. This CDR3 comprises 11 residues. For the CDR3, the DNA is TGCAGCGTTGTGGCGGGGGAGGGCTACACCTTC. Its protein product is CSVVAGEGYTF.

This clone was detected only once. This chain links TRBV10-2 with TRBJ2-5, with 11 bases lining up with TRBD2. The V segment lost 3 bases and the J segment 5 bases; nucleotides outside the gene matches: 5. CDR1 is WSHSY, CDR2 SAAADI, per germline. The CDR3 consists of 15 residues. CDR3 nucleotides: TGCGCCAGCAGTGAATCCCGGACTAGCGGGGAGACCCAGTACTTC. Translation: CASSESRTSGETQYF.

The chain uses TRBV25-1 and TRBJ2-1, with 7 bases fitting TRBD2. J lost 7 bases, V lost 2 bases, and 2 bases had no gene match. The germline CDR1 and CDR2 sequences are MGHDK and SYGVNS. The CDR3 has 13 amino acids. CDR3 sequence (DNA): TGTGCCAGCAGTGAAATGGGGGGGAATGAGCAGTTCTTC. Translating gives CASSEMGGNEQFF. Using reference TRBV25-1 and TRBJ2-1 for the parts outside the CDR3, the full variable domain is EADIYQTPRYLVIGTGKKITLECSQTMGHDKMYWYQQDPGMELHLIHYSYGVNSTEKGDLSSESTVSRIRTEHFPLTLESARPSHTSQYLCASSEMGGNEQFFGPGTRLTVL.

The chain recombines TRBV30 with TRBJ2-7; TRBD2 might be the D (6 bases). Germline CDR1 GTSNPN, CDR2 SVGIG (reference sequence). The V and J ends lost 3 bases and 3 bases respectively, with 12 bases between them. The CDR3 contains 13 residues. CDR3 DNA sequence: TGTGCCTGGAGGGGCGCGGGGCTCTACGAGCAGTACTTC. Its protein product is CAWRGAGLYEQYF.

The chain carries TRBV5-4 and TRBJ2-1; tentatively, D is TRBD2 (5 bases). Deletions cut 0 bases from V and 9 bases from J, with 13 bases between. The CDR3 spans 14 residues. CDR1 and CDR2 from the germline V gene are SGHNT and YYREEE (reference sequence). CDR3 in amino acids: CASSLGLAAGEQFF. The CDR3 coding sequence is TGTGCCAGCAGCTTGGGGCTAGCCGCAGGTGAGCAGTTCTTC.

The V gene is TRBV4-3, the J gene TRBJ2-3; TRBD2 might be the D (5 bases). The CDR3 loop spans 16 amino acids. Germline V CDR1 and CDR2: LGHNA, YSLEER. Trimming shortened V by 3 bases and J by 0 bases, and 13 bases separated the two germline ends. Written as DNA, the CDR3 is TGCGCCAGCAGCCATGTGAGCGGCTCTAGCACAGATACGCAGTATTTT. This codes for CASSHVSGSSTDTQYF.

V usage is TRBV5-4 and J usage is TRBJ2-3, with 9 bases matching TRBD2. The germline CDR1 and CDR2 sequences are SGHNT and YYREEE (reference sequence). V shed 3 bases, J shed 4 bases, and the junction held 3 bases outside the gene matches. The CDR3 runs to 14 residues. The CDR3 region is CASSWGLAADTQYF. CDR3 nucleotides: TGTGCCAGCAGCTGGGGACTAGCTGCAGATACGCAGTATTTT.

The rearrangement links TRBV11-2 to TRBJ2-5, with 8 bases aligning to TRBD2. CDR3 length: 15 amino acids. From germline, CDR1 is SGHAT and CDR2 FQNNGV. J was trimmed by 5 bases and V by 1 base; bases with no gene match: 6. In DNA, the CDR3 is TGTGCCAGCAGCTTAGGGAGCGGGAGCTGGGAGACCCAGTACTTC. This sequence encodes CASSLGSGSWETQYF.

J is TRBJ2-3 and V is TRBV11-2; 13 nucleotides match TRBD2. V lost 5 bases, J lost 13 bases, and 6 bases stayed unmatched. Looked up from germline, CDR1 is SGHAT and CDR2 is FQNNGV. The CDR3 covers 13 residues. Here the CDR3 DNA reads TGTGCCAGCAGCCCAACTAGCGGGAGGGCGGAGTATTTT. It encodes CASSPTSGRAEYF.

The rearrangement links TRBV30 to TRBJ2-7; 9 bases fit TRBD2. Germline assignment: CDR1 GTSNPN and CDR2 SVGIG (reference sequence). J gave up 11 bases and V 0 bases, and 8 bases lay outside the gene matches. The length of the CDR3 is 13 residues. This CDR3 reads CAWSVILAGVEYF. The CDR3 DNA sequence: TGTGCCTGGAGTGTAATCTTAGCGGGAGTGGAGTACTTC.

The chain uses TRBV28 and TRBJ1-1; D is undetermined. Germline CDR1 reads MDHEN; CDR2 reads SYDVKM. V lost 1 base and J lost 6, with 3 bases in between. CDR3 size: 11 residues. CDR3: CASSLYSEAFF. The CDR3 DNA is TGTGCCAGCAGTTTATACTCTGAAGCTTTCTTT. Drawing the rest from reference TRBV28 and TRBJ1-1, the complete variable domain is DVKVTQSSRYLVKRTGEKVFLECVQDMDHENMFWYRQDPGLGLRLIYFSYDVKMKEKGDIPEGYSVSREKKERFSLILESASTNQTSMYLCASSLYSEAFFGQGTRLTVV.

This chain joins TRBV29-1 and TRBJ2-6, with D maybe TRBD2 (5 bases). Trimming cost V 1 base and J 0 bases, with 16 bases left between them. Germline V gene data show CDR1 as SQVTM and CDR2 as ANQGSEA. The CDR3 loop spans 18 amino acids. The CDR3 nucleotides read TGCAGCGTTGAAGGAGTGGACGGGGAGAACTCTGGGGCCAACGTCCTGACTTTC. It yields the protein CSVEGVDGENSGANVLTF.

The chain employs TRBV27 and TRBJ1-1, with D uncertain. Trimming shortened V by 2 bases and J by 6 bases, and 10 bases separated the two germline ends. The CDR3 is made up of 13 amino acids. Germline V gives CDR1 MNHEY, CDR2 SMNVEV (reference sequence). CDR3 amino acids: CASSLAGVAEAFF. The CDR3 coding sequence is TGTGCCAGCAGTTTAGCGGGAGTTGCTGAAGCTTTCTTT.

The chain joins TRBV4-3 to TRBJ1-5; TRBD1 might be the D (5 bases). The CDR3 length is 15 residues. V was pared by 0 bases and J by 5 bases, with 11 bases between. The germline V gene encodes CDR1 LGHNA and CDR2 YSLEER. The CDR3 is CASSQDRRQHQPQHF. The CDR3 DNA reads TGCGCCAGCAGCCAAGATCGGAGACAGCATCAGCCCCAGCATTTT.

This chain links TRBV27 with TRBJ2-1; D remains unclear. The ends were cut back, 6 bases at V and 0 bases at J, with 12 bases in the middle. This CDR3 region has 15 residues. Per germline, CDR1 MNHEY and CDR2 SMNVEV (reference sequence). CDR3 sequence reads: CASSQYSSSYNEQFF. The CDR3 coding sequence is TGTGCCAGCAGCCAATACTCAAGCTCCTACAATGAGCAGTTCTTC.

The J gene is TRBJ1-6, the V gene TRBV6-5; D possibly corresponds to TRBD1 (5 bases). The germline CDR1 and CDR2 sequences are MNHEY and SVGAGI. There are 13 residues in the CDR3. Deletions cut 2 bases from V and 9 bases from J, with 8 bases between. The CDR3 spells CASSYGGSSPLHF. Written as DNA, the CDR3 is TGTGCCAGCAGTTACGGGGGGAGTTCACCCCTCCACTTT.

This chain uses TRBV2 with TRBJ2-1; possibly TRBD2 for D (6 bases). V shed 8 bases and J shed 0 bases, with 14 bases lying between them. The CDR3 is made up of 15 amino acids. CDR1 SNHLY and CDR2 FYNNEI come from the germline V gene. The CDR3 bases are TGTGCCAGCTCTAATAGCGGAAGCTCCTACAATGAGCAGTTCTTC. This translates into CASSNSGSSYNEQFF.